This T cell receptor (beta chain) was identified during a study of identical twins (dated by TCRdb to about 2016). Study-wide context: TCR alpha and beta repertoires from monozygotic twins, unrelated adults of various ages and cord blood were deep-sequenced to test whether fetal clonotypes persist. To rule out contamination, the twin experiments were replicated at different times with different library preparation protocols.

All donors were healthy Caucasians. Three pairs of female monozygotic twins, all aged roughly 18 to 30 years, were included in the twin cohort. Miltenyi CD45RO+ enrichment and human naive T-cell isolation kits were used to isolate memory (CD45RO+) and naive T cells from PBMC. The protocol used for the library was 5' RACE. The instrument was an Illumina HiSeq 2000. A universal primer binding site was added through template switching, and the final cDNA carried a unique molecular identifier so that TCR cDNA molecules could be counted accurately. Specific primers in the conserved constant-segment region were used to synthesize first-strand cDNA for the TCR alpha and beta chains. To control for contamination, every cDNA library was double barcoded, receiving both a SMART-Mk sample barcode and Illumina barcodes. TruSeq adapter sequences along with Illumina sample barcodes were introduced in two successive PCR steps. TCR alpha and beta cDNA libraries were sequenced on the Illumina HiSeq platform with custom primers. The source study handled its data this way. MiGEC was used to process raw reads and extract unique molecular identifiers, and MiXCR was used to find CDR3 positions. For each individual, recombination models were inferred using an EM algorithm with the repgenHMM and IGoR tools. Shared clonotypes were analyzed with the tcR package in R, and sharing was normalized by the product of cloneset sizes. To study raw recombination free of thymic and clonal selection effects, out-of-frame nonproductive sequences were analyzed. The public reads were quality trimmed at Q25 with fastp and then assembled into clones with MiXCR by TCRdb, keeping productive beta chains. Rows are unified per CDR3 protein, each entry keeping the most common DNA and genes. None of the V and J calls come from the authors' own analysis; TCRdb made them. This sample comprises around 250,000 distinct CDR3 sequences, 5.5% to 8% of them detected only once. Jointly, the top ten make up approximately 3.7% of the sample.

The investigation overall reported the following: Compared with coincidental sharing between unrelated individuals, out-of-frame TCR alpha sequences shared between twins had an excess of sequences with low generation probability. Invariant T cells such as MAIT and iNKT could partly confound zero-insertion analyses, though diverse VJ usage argued against this for most clonotypes. Abundant cord blood beta clonotypes had fewer insertions, young adult naive repertoires showed a similar but weaker trend, and memory repertoires showed no such trend. Because the same donors could not be followed over many years, conclusions were based on cross-sectional statistical analysis. In monozygotic twins, out-of-frame TCR alpha sharing was systematically underestimated by recombination models, although the models agreed with sharing between unrelated individuals. The excess sharing between twins in beta out-of-frame sequences was weaker because fewer shared sequences reduced the signal-to-noise ratio.

This clonotype occurred many times. Its antigen is still unknown. No clone much larger than this one lies a single base away; base qualities are absent. Reading the germline V gene gives CDR1 SGHDT and CDR2 YYEEEE. The cysteine opens and the phenylalanine closes a CDR3 of 15 amino acids. The read is trimmed to its CDR3 DNA, 45 bases read in frame from base 1. V loses 4 bases, J loses 4 bases, and the germline ends lie 16 bases apart. This sample also belongs to another study, concerning yellow fever vaccine responses in identical twins. The second source states: The T cell response to vaccination in identical twins was reported by the authors to appear partly convergent and partly personalized. Focusing on identical twins, the study followed the T cell clones that responded to the vaccine, and did so with precision.

Sequenced input: memory (CD45RO+) T cells sorted from blood. According to the study, the label for this sample's cell subset or site signals: CD45RO+ enriched T cells. This sequence uses TRBV5-6 and TRBJ2-3, with an unclear D gene assignment. The clonotype originates from a woman under 30 in good health. Here the CDR3 is given as CASSADLLPADTQYF. DNA sequence: TGTGCCAGCAGCGCGGACCTCTTACCTGCAGATACGCAGTATTTT.